One and the same sample provided the 26 T cell receptor beta chains below, sequenced in a study of T cells after yellow fever vaccination. TCRdb re-analysed the 5' RACE reads in MiXCR, keeping a single row per CDR3 protein. This table holds some 110,000 distinct CDR3 sequences, around 8% found once. The sample consisted of CD8+ T cells sorted from PBMCs, taken 45 days after the yellow fever booster vaccination. These receptors came from a man younger than 40 who received the YFV17D yellow fever vaccine.

Only a few counts were recorded for this clonotype. The V call is TRBV7-8, the J call TRBJ2-7; unclear D gene. In germline, CDR1 is SGHVS, CDR2 FQNEAQ. CDR3 length equals 13 residues. V lost 1 base, J lost 3 bases, and 7 bases lay in between. In DNA, the CDR3 is TGTGCCAGCAGCTTAGATAATTACTACGAGCAGTACTTC. It yields the protein CASSLDNYYEQYF.

This clonotype was seen a handful of times. This rearrangement joins TRBV20-1 to TRBJ2-7; perhaps D is TRBD1 or TRBD2 (5 bases each). The CDR3 is 14 amino acids. Germline V gene data show CDR1 as DFQATT and CDR2 as SNEGSKA (reference sequence). Deletions cut 7 bases from V and 6 bases from J, with 22 bases between. The CDR3 region has the DNA TGCAGTGATACTCGCCCAGGGAGCCCCGGCGAGCAGTACTTC. This sequence encodes CSDTRPGSPGEQYF.

This clonotype was found many times. J is TRBJ2-1 and V is TRBV5-6; 7 bases align to TRBD1. Germline CDR1 SGHDT, CDR2 YYEEEE. The ends lost 1 base at V and 6 bases at J; junction bases unmatched: 4. The CDR3 loop spans 14 amino acids. The CDR3 DNA sequence: TGTGCCAGCAGCTTGTGGGACAGTTTCAATGAGCAGTTCTTC. Its protein product is CASSLWDSFNEQFF.

This clonotype came up many times. The V call is TRBV3-1, the J call TRBJ2-7; 9 bases fit TRBD2. CDR3 size: 16 residues. The V and J ends lost 3 bases and 0 bases, in that order; junction bases with no gene match: 6. Germline V gives CDR1 LGHDT, CDR2 YNNKEL (reference sequence). The CDR3, as DNA: TGTGCCAGCAGCCAGGGCCTTAGCGGGAGCTCCTACGAGCAGTACTTC. Its protein product is CASSQGLSGSSYEQYF.

This clonotype was detected many times. The chain links TRBV12-3 or TRBV12-4 to TRBJ2-3, with no clear D. Trimming shortened V by 10 bases and J by 2 bases, and 4 bases separated the two germline ends. The CDR3 has 10 amino acids. DNA for the CDR3: TGTGCCACCGACACAGATACGCAGTATTTT. This sequence encodes CATDTDTQYF.

The sample holds many counts of this clonotype. The genes are TRBV5-1 and TRBJ2-1, with no clear D. The CDR3 contains 12 residues. Trimming shortened V by 4 bases and J by 5 bases, and 7 bases separated the two germline ends. CDR1 SGHRS and CDR2 YFSETQ come from the germline V gene. CDR3 amino acids: CASSRSNNEQFF. In DNA form, the CDR3 reads TGCGCCAGCAGCCGATCGAACAATGAGCAGTTCTTC.

This clonotype came up many times. The chain combines TRBV11-2 with TRBJ2-1; D remains ambiguous. With 4 bases removed from V and 10 bases from J, the gap between germline ends came to 11 bases. Germline CDR1 is SGHAT and CDR2 is FQNNGV. The CDR3 runs to 12 residues. CDR3 DNA: TGTGCCAGCAGCTGGACCAAGACCGAGCAGTTCTTC. It translates to CASSWTKTEQFF. Full variable domain (outside the CDR3, taken from reference TRBV11-2 and TRBJ2-1): EAGVAQSPRYKIIEKRQSVAFWCNPISGHATLYWYQQILGQGPKLLIQFQNNGVVDDSQLPKDRFSAERLKGVDSTLKIQPAKLEDSAVYLCASSWTKTEQFFGPGTRLTVL.

This clonotype was observed many times. CDR3 in DNA: TGTGCCAGCAGTTTCGAGGGTTCTGGGACTGAAGCTTTCTTT. Protein product: CASSFEGSGTEAFF. This chain joins TRBV28 and TRBJ1-1; D not certain. The CDR3 is 14 amino acids. Trimming cost V 3 bases and J 5 bases, with 13 bases left between them. Germline CDR1 reads MDHEN; CDR2 reads SYDVKM.

Notes on this clonotype: A junction boundary mismatches the germline segment, possibly from a read error. The J gene is TRBJ2-3, the V gene TRBV27, with D possibly matching TRBD2 (6 bases). The CDR3 loop spans 18 amino acids. Germline CDR1 MNHEY, CDR2 SMNVEV (reference sequence). CDR3 region: CVSSSFATEGPNTDTQYF. CDR3 nucleotides: TGTGTCAGCAGTTCTTTTGCGACGGAGGGCCCCAACACAGATACGCAGTATTTT.

J is TRBJ2-4 and V is TRBV6-2 or TRBV6-3; D gene uncertain. Germline CDR1 is MNHEY and CDR2 is SVGEGT. V lost 0 bases, J lost 6 bases, and 6 bases lay in between. The CDR3 has 13 amino acids. The CDR3 nucleotides read TGTGCCAGCAGTTACTCGACGGGAAACATTCAGTACTTC. Translation: CASSYSTGNIQYF.

The sample holds many counts of this clonotype. The chain employs TRBV29-1 and TRBJ2-7; D call uncertain. The V gene's germline CDR1 is SQVTM and CDR2 ANQGSEA. Deletions cut 2 bases from V and 0 bases from J, with 11 bases between. The CDR3 extends over 14 amino acids. The chain's CDR3 is CSVEPDGASYEQYF. In nucleotides, the CDR3 is TGCAGCGTTGAACCAGACGGCGCCTCCTACGAGCAGTACTTC.

This clonotype was counted many times. The chain is built from TRBV30 and TRBJ1-1, with 8 bases lining up with TRBD1. This CDR3 has 15 amino acids. Germline V gives CDR1 GTSNPN, CDR2 SVGIG (reference sequence). V trimming: 1 base; J trimming: 1 base; junction bases outside the gene matches: 5. As DNA, the CDR3 is TGTGCCTGGAGTGACTCGGGGACAGGGAACACTGAAGCTTTCTTT. It translates to CAWSDSGTGNTEAFF.

The gene calls are TRBV24-1 and TRBJ2-2; no clear D gene. The CDR3 is 14 amino acids. V was pared by 6 bases and J by 4 bases, with 11 bases between. CDR1 and CDR2 (germline): KGHDR, SFDVKD. CDR3 sequence (DNA): TGTGCCACCAGTCCCCCCACGGGCACCGGGGAGCTGTTTTTT. The encoded protein is CATSPPTGTGELFF.

Only a few counts were recorded for this clonotype. The chain recombines TRBV28 with TRBJ2-7, with 10 bases fitting TRBD1. V lost 7 bases to trimming and J lost 4 bases; unmatched junction nucleotides: 10. In germline, CDR1 is MDHEN, CDR2 SYDVKM. This CDR3 is 15 amino acids long. The CDR3, as DNA: TGTGCCAGCACTCAGCTAGGGACAGGGGTTTACGAGCAGTACTTC. The encoded protein is CASTQLGTGVYEQYF.

CDR3 residues: CASSPGASAAAAANYGYTF. CDR3 DNA sequence: TGTGCCAGCAGCCCTGGGGCCTCGGCAGCCGCAGCAGCTAACTATGGCTACACCTTC. The chain combines TRBV21-1 with TRBJ1-2. TRBV21-1 is a listed pseudogene. This CDR3 is built from 19 residues.

The genes are TRBV4-3 and TRBJ2-7; weak D call: TRBD2 (5 bases). V was pared by 1 base and J by 1 base, with 11 bases between. The CDR3 totals 15 residues. Germline values: CDR1 LGHNA, CDR2 YSLEER. DNA for the CDR3: TGCGCCAGCAGCCAAGCGGTTGAGGGTTCCTACGAGCAGTACTTC. This sequence encodes CASSQAVEGSYEQYF.

This clonotype was recorded at least ten times. This chain connects TRBV12-3 or TRBV12-4 to TRBJ2-5; the match to TRBD1 covers 8 bases. V shed 9 bases and J 5 bases; nucleotides not matched to a gene: 5. CDR3 length: 12 amino acids. In DNA form, the CDR3 reads TGTGCCAGTAGGACAGGGTTTGAGACCCAGTACTTC. Translation gives CASRTGFETQYF.

This clonotype was detected ten times or more. The V gene is TRBV6-2 or TRBV6-3, the J gene TRBJ2-1; the D gene is possibly TRBD2 (5 bases). V shed 2 bases and J shed 8 bases, with 13 bases lying between them. The germline CDR1 and CDR2 sequences are MNHEY and SVGEGT. The CDR3 is 14 residues long. CDR3 DNA sequence: TGTGCCAGCAGTTACGGGAGTGGTGAGTATGAGCAGTTCTTC. Translated, it gives CASSYGSGEYEQFF.

The sample holds a few counts of this clonotype. The chain has TRBV19 and TRBJ2-1; TRBD1 or TRBD2 may be the D gene (6 bases each). This CDR3 has 10 residues. The germline gives CDR1 LNHDA, CDR2 SQIVND (reference sequence). V was cut by 9 bases and J by 8 bases, with 8 bases left in between. CDR3 residues: CARGGYEQFF. DNA for the CDR3: TGTGCCAGGGGGGGCTATGAGCAGTTCTTC.

This chain joins TRBV15 and TRBJ2-2; D is perhaps TRBD2 (6 bases). Trimming pared 6 bases from V and 7 bases from J, leaving 15 bases between. The germline CDR1 and CDR2 sequences are LNHNV and YYDKDF (reference sequence). This CDR3 is 14 amino acids long. CDR3 residues: CATRYVEGGGELFF. The CDR3 nucleotides are TGTGCCACCAGATACGTGGAGGGTGGCGGGGAGCTGTTTTTT. Looking up the rest from reference TRBV15 and TRBJ2-2 gives the full variable domain: DAMVIQNPRYQVTQFGKPVTLSCSQTLNHNVMYWYQQKSSQAPKLLFHYYDKDFNNEADTPDNFQSRRPNTSFCFLDIRSPGLGDTAMYLCATRYVEGGGELFFGEGSRLTVL.

A few counts support this clonotype. The chain links TRBV7-9 to TRBJ2-5, with a tentative D call TRBD2 (6 bases). The CDR3 extends over 18 amino acids. Germline V gene sequence: CDR1 SEHNR, CDR2 FQNEAQ (reference sequence). V dropped 5 bases and J dropped 1 base, with 23 bases sitting between them. In nucleotides, the CDR3 is TGTGCCAGCAGCCCAATGGGGGGAGTGTTGGCCCTCCAAGAGACCCAGTACTTC. Protein product: CASSPMGGVLALQETQYF.

There are many counts of this clonotype. The chain recombines TRBV29-1 with TRBJ2-1; D not certain. The CDR3 is made up of 13 amino acids. CDR1 SQVTM and CDR2 ANQGSEA come from the germline V gene. Trimming took 2 bases from V and 3 from J, leaving 8 bases between them. This CDR3 is CSVELPGYNEQFF. Written as DNA, the CDR3 is TGCAGCGTTGAACTACCCGGCTACAATGAGCAGTTCTTC.

V gene TRBV12-3 or TRBV12-4 combines with J gene TRBJ2-1; D uncertain. Trimming took 4 bases from V and 9 from J, leaving 10 bases between them. CDR3 length: 12 residues. The CDR3 loop is CASSSPSVEQFF. In DNA, the CDR3 is TGTGCCAGCAGTTCCCCCTCTGTTGAGCAGTTCTTC.

This clonotype has a count of ten or more. The gene calls are TRBV18 and TRBJ2-1, with D perhaps given as TRBD1 or TRBD2 (6 bases each). V lost 3 bases and J 7 bases, leaving 10 bases between the germline ends. Germline V gene sequence: CDR1 KGHSH, CDR2 LQKENI. CDR3 length equals 13 residues. The CDR3 DNA is TGTGCCAGCTCACCGGAAGGGGGGAATGAGCAGTTCTTC. Translation: CASSPEGGNEQFF.

This clonotype showed up many times. The chain joins TRBV9 to TRBJ1-2; perhaps TRBD1 as D (5 bases). V lost 0 bases and J lost 8, with 17 bases in between. CDR1 SGDLS and CDR2 YYNGEE come from the germline V gene. This CDR3 has 15 amino acids. The CDR3 sequence is CASSVATEGELGYTF. CDR3 nucleotides: TGTGCCAGCAGCGTAGCTACAGAAGGGGAACTCGGCTACACCTTC. The entire variable domain, with the rest obtained from reference TRBV9 and TRBJ1-2, is as follows: DSGVTQTPKHLITATGQRVTLRCSPRSGDLSVYWYQQSLDQGLQFLIQYYNGEERAKGNILERFSAQQFPDLHSELNLSSLELGDSALYFCASSVATEGELGYTFGSGTRLTVV.

This clonotype was found many times. The rearrangement links TRBV6-5 to TRBJ2-7; TRBD1 agrees at 7 bases. V lost 4 bases, J lost 0 bases, and 3 bases stayed unmatched. Germline values: CDR1 MNHEY, CDR2 SVGAGI. There are 14 residues in the CDR3. Written as DNA, the CDR3 is TGTGCCAGCAGTTCGCGGACAGGCTCCTACGAGCAGTACTTC. This translates into CASSSRTGSYEQYF.